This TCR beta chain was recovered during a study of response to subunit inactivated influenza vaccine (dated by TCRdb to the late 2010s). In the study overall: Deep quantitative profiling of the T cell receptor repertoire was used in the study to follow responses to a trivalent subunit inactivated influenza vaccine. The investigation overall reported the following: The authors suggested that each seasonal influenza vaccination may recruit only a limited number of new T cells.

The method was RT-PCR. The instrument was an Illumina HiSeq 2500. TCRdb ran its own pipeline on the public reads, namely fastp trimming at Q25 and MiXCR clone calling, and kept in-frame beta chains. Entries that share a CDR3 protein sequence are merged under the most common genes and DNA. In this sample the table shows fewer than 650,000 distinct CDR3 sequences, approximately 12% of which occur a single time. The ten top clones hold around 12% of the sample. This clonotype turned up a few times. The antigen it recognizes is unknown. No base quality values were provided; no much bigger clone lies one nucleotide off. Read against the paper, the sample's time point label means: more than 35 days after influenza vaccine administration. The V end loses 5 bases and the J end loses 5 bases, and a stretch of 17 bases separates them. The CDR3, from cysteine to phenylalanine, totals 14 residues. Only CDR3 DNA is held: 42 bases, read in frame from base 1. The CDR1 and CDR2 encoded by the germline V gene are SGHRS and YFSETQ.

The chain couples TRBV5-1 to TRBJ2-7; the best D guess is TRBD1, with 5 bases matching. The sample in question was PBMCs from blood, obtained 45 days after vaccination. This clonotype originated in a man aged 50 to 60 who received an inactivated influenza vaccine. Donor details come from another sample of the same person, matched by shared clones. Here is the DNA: TGCGCCAGCAGTTTGACAGCCCCCGAGGACGAGCAGTACTTC. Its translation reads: CASSLTAPEDEQYF.